This T cell receptor beta chain is drawn from a study of blood T cells in healthy people across ages. Roughly 10 milliliters of peripheral blood were drawn from each donor. This CDR3 has 14 residues. Germline CDR1 and CDR2: LGHNT and FRNRAP. Primed by a sample-barcoded 5' primer and a J-beta primer mix, a second PCR proceeded for roughly 6 to 12 cycles. Each cDNA was tagged by a template-switch adaptor containing 12 random nucleotides. TCRdb ran MiXCR on the 5' RACE reads and lists one entry per CDR3 protein. The sample comprises fewer than 1,000,000 distinct CDR3 sequences, more than 35% of which are singletons, and 15% to 20% rests with the top ten. A note on this clonotype: The antigen remains unidentified.

Overall study results and limits: Expanded clonotype shifts may have been confounded, as the donors had an unknown CMV status. Underestimates were what the diversity estimates from one million T cells were considered to be.

Sequenced material: blood. The receptor's source is an elderly man in good health. The V call is TRBV12-5, the J call TRBJ2-5; TRBD2 matches at 7 bases. The J call may be in error: the DNA end matches TRBJ2-7 better. CDR3 protein: CASGSTGEGYEQYF. The CDR3 nucleotides read TGTGCTAGTGGTTCAACGGGGGAGGGCTACGAGCAGTACTTC.